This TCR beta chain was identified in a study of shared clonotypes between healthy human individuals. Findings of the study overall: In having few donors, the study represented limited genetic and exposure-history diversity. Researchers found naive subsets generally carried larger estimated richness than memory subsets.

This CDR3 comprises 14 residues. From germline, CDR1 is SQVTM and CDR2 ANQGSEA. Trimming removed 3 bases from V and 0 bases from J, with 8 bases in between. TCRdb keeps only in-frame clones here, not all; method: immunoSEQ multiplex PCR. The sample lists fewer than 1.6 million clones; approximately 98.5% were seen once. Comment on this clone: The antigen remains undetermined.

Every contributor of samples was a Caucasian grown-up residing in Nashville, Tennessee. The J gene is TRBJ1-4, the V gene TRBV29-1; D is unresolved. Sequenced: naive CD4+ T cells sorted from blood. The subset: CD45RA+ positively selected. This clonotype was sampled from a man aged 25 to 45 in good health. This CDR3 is CSVDFLSTNEKLFF. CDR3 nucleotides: TGCAGCGTTGATTTCCTCTCAACTAATGAAAAACTGTTTTTT.